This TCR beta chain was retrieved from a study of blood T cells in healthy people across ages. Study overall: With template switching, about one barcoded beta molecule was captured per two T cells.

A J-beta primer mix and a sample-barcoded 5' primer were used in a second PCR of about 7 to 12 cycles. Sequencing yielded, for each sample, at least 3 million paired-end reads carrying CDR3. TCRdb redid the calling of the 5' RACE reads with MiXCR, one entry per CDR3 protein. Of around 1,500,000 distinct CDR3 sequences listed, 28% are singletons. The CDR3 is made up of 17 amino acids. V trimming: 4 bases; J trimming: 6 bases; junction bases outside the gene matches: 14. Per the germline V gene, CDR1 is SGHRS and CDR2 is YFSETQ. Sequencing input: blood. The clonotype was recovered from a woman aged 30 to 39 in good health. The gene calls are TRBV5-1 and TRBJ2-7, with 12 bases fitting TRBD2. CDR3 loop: CASSLSPLAGGPGEQYF. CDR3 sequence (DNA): TGCGCCAGCAGCCTGAGCCCCCTAGCGGGAGGGCCGGGCGAGCAGTACTTC.